Detailed here is one TCR beta chain. The antigen it recognizes is unknown. Base qualities are not recorded, but no much larger clone differs from it by a single base. These data are taken from a study of blood T cell repertoires in COVID-19 (dated by TCRdb to 2018 to 2021). For context, the study as a whole: Samples covering the acute and convalescent phases of COVID-19 were provided by collaborators in the United States, Italy and Spain. The prospective study material was composed of cDNA or gDNA derived from T cells, B-cell-depleted T cells, or PBMCs. Deeply sampled blood TCRbeta repertoires from subjects exposed to, actively infected with, or recovered from COVID-19 were included in the dataset. The repertoires were released in a freely available public database intended as a resource for research on the immune response to SARS-CoV-2. The samples were drawn from the first 160 participants of the ongoing ImmuneRACE study and from 1,200 or so subjects provided by 6 global collaborators. Sample metadata almost always included a de-identified subject ID, COVID-19 status, age in years and sex. HLA class I and class II types, where available, came from metadata supplied by the sample provider rather than from assay-based typing.

According to the germline V gene, CDR1 reads MNHNS and CDR2 reads SASEGT. Relative to germline, V is 1 base shorter and J is 1 base shorter, with 10 bases between their ends. The CDR3 starts with the cysteine, ends with the phenylalanine, and has 15 residues. CDR3 DNA only is kept here, 45 bases in frame from base 1. The immunoSEQ Assay, a bias-controlled multiplex PCR, was used to amplify TCRbeta CDR3 regions from genomic DNA. The authors' pipeline ran thus. The number of nucleated cells in each sample was estimated from the amplification of reference gene primers within the assay. To quantify the absolute abundance of each unique TCRbeta CDR3 rearrangement, sequence reads were collapsed and filtered. For each sample, productive Simpson clonality was calculated by taking the square root of Simpson's diversity index across productive rearrangements. TCRdb took over this immuneACCESS table, retaining in-frame rearrangements with V and J assigned. Such tables are incomplete; in checked studies, under half of the missing clones stem from an unresolved V gene, and the remainder is unexplained. V, J and clone size were drawn from that table, and D and trimming were deduced from the DNA. The sample data list 200,000 to 300,000 clones, and 80% to 90% of these were observed just once. The ten largest clones represent 5.5% to 8% of the sample.

General findings and caveats noted by the study authors: The quantity of clinical and demographic metadata differed by source and by participant and was supplied without curation.

Whole blood was collected in K2EDTA tubes by collaborating institutions according to the institutions' own protocols. Collaborator samples were shipped for TCRbeta analysis as frozen whole blood, isolated PBMCs, or DNA extracted from either sample type. Source material: peripheral blood. The chain is assembled from TRBV6-1 and TRBJ2-5; tentative D gene TRBD1, with 6 bases matching. This TCR was recovered from a man aged 55 to 70 with acute or convalescent COVID-19. Here the CDR3 is given as CASSEVQGTQETQYF. The DNA sequence reads TGTGCCAGCAGTGAAGTACAGGGTACCCAAGAGACCCAGTACTTC.